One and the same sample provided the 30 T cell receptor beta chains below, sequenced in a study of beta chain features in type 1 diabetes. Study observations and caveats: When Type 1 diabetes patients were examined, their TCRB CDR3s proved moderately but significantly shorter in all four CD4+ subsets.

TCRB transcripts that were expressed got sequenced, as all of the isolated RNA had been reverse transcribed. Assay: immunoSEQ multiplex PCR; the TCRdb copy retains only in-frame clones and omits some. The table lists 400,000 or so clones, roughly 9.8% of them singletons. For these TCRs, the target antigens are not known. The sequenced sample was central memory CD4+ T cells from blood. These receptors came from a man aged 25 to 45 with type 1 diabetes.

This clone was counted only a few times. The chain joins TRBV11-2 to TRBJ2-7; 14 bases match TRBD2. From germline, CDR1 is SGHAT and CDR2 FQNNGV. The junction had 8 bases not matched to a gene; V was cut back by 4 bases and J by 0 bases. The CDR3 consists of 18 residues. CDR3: CASSSDGLAGGGSYEQYF. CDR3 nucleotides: TGTGCCAGCAGCTCCGACGGACTAGCGGGAGGTGGCTCCTACGAGCAGTACTTC.

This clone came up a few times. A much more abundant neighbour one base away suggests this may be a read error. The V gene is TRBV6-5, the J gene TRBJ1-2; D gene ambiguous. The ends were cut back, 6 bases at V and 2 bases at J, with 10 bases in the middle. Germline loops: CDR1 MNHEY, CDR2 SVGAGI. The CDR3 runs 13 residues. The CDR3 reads CASRLDGNYGYTF. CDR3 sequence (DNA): TGTGCCAGCAGATTAGACGGAAACTATGGCTACACCTTC.

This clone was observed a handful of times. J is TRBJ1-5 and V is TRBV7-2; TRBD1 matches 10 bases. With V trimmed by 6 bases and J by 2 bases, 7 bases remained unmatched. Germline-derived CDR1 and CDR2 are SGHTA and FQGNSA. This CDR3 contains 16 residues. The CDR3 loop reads CASSFTGTGGNQPQHF. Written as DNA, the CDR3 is TGTGCCAGCAGTTTTACCGGGACAGGGGGCAATCAGCCCCAGCATTTT.

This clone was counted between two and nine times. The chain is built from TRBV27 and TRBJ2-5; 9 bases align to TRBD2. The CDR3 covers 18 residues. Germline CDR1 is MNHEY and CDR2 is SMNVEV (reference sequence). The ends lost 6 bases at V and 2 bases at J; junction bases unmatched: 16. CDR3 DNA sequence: TGTGCCAGCAGCAACAAACTCTTACTAGCGGGCCTACAAGAGACCCAGTACTTC. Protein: CASSNKLLLAGLQETQYF.

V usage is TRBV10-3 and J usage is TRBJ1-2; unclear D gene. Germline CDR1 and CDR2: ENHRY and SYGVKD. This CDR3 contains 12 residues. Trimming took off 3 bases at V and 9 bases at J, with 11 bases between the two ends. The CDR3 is CAISDGVGSYTF. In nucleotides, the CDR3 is TGTGCCATCAGTGATGGTGTAGGGAGCTACACCTTC.

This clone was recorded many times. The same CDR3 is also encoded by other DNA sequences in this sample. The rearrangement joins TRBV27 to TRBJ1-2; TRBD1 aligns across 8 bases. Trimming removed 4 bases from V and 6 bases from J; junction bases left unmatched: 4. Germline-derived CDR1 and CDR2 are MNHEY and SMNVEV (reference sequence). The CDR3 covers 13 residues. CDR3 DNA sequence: TGTGCCAGCAGTTACGGACAGGGAGATGGCTACACCTTC. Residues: CASSYGQGDGYTF.

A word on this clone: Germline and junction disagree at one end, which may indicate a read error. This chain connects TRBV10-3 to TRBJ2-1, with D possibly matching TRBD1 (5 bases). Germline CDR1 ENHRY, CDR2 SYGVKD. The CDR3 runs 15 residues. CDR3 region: CASSRVGQGYNEQFF. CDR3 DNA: TGTGCCAGCAGTCGGGTCGGGCAGGGTTACAATGAGCAGTTCTTC.

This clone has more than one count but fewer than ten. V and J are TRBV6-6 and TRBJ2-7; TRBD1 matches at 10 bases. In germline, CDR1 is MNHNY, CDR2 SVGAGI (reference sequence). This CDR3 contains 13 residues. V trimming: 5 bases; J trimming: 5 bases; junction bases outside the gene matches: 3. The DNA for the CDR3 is TGTGCCAGCAGTGGACAGGGGGAAGACGAGCAGTACTTC. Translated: CASSGQGEDEQYF.

The CDR3 spells CASSPGGGRAVSNEQFF. The CDR3 nucleotides read TGTGCCAGCAGTCCCGGCGGCGGGAGGGCCGTAAGCAATGAGCAGTTCTTC. This chain connects TRBV27 to TRBJ2-1; the match to TRBD2 covers 9 bases. Germline values: CDR1 MNHEY, CDR2 SMNVEV (reference sequence). Trimming at V came to 5 bases and at J to 6 bases, leaving 14 bases not matched to a gene. The CDR3 spans 17 residues.

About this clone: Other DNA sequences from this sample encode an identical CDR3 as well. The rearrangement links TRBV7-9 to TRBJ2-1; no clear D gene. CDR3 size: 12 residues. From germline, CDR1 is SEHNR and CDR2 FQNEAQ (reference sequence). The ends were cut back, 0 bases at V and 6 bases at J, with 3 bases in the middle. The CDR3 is CASSLASNEQFF. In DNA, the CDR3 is TGTGCCAGCAGCTTAGCCTCCAATGAGCAGTTCTTC.

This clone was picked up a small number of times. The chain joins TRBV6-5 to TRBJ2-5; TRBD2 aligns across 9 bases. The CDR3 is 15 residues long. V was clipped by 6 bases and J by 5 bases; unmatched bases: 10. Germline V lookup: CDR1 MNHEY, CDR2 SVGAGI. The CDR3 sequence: CASSPDSGRSETQYF. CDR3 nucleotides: TGTGCCAGCAGCCCCGATAGCGGGAGATCGGAGACCCAGTACTTC.

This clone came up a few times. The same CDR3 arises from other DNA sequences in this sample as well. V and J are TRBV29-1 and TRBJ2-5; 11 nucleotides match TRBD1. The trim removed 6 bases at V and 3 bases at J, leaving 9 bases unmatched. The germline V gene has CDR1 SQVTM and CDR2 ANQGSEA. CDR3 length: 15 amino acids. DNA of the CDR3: TGCAGCGTGGGGCCGGGACAGGGGGGGGAAGAGACCCAGTACTTC. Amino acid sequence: CSVGPGQGGEETQYF.

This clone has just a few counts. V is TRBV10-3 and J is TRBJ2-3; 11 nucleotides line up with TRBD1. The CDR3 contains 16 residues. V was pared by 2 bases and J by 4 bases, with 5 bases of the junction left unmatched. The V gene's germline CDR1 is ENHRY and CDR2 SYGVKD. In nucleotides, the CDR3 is TGTGCCATCAGTGAGGGGGGACAGGGGGTTGCAGATACGCAGTATTTT. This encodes CAISEGGQGVADTQYF.

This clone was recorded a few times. DNA for the CDR3: TGTGCCAGCAGCCGAGGGGAGGGCGAGACCCAGTACTTC. Residues: CASSRGEGETQYF. The chain couples TRBV6-5 to TRBJ2-5, with TRBD2 matching 7 bases. The CDR3 consists of 13 residues. The V segment lost 6 bases and the J segment 5 bases; nucleotides outside the gene matches: 6. CDR1 and CDR2 from the germline V gene are MNHEY and SVGAGI.

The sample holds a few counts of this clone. The CDR3 DNA reads TGTGCCAGCAGTTTTGGAGCGGGAGGCCAAGAGACCCAGTACTTC. Protein sequence: CASSFGAGGQETQYF. The V and J genes are TRBV28 and TRBJ2-5, with 9 nucleotides matching TRBD2. The CDR3 spans 15 residues. After removal of 3 bases from V and 1 base from J, the junction contained 3 bases not matched to a gene. Germline V gene sequence: CDR1 MDHEN, CDR2 SYDVKM.

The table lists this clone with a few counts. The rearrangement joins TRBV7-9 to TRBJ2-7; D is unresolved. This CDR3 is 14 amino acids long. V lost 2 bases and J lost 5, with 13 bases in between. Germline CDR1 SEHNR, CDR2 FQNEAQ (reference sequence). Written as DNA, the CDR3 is TGTGCCAGCAGCTTATTCGAGACCGTCAACGAGCAGTACTTC. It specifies CASSLFETVNEQYF. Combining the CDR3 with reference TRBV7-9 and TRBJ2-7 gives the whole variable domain DTGVSQNPRHKITKRGQNVTFRCDPISEHNRLYWYRQTLGQGPEFLTYFQNEAQLEKSRLLSDRFSAERPKGSFSTLEIQRTEQGDSAMYLCASSLFETVNEQYFGPGTRLTVT.

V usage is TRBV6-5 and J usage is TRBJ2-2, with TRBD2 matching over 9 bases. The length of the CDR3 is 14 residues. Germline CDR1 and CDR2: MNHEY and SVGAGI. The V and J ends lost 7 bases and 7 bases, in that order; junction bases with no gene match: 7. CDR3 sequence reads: CASTLAGRGGELFF. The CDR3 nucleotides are TGTGCCAGCACCCTAGCGGGACGAGGCGGGGAGCTGTTTTTT.

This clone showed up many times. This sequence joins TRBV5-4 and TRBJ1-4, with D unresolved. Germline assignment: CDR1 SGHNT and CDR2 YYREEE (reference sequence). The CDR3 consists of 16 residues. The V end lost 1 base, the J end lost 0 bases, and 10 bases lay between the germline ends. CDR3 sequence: CASSLRTDATNEKLFF. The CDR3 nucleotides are TGTGCCAGCAGCTTGCGAACGGACGCAACTAATGAAAAACTGTTTTTT.

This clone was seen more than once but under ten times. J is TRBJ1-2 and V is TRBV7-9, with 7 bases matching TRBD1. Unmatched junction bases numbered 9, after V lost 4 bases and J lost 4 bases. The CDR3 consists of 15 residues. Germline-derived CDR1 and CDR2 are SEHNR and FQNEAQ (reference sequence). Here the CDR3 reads CASSSRDSPVYGYTF. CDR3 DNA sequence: TGTGCCAGCAGCTCCAGGGACAGTCCTGTCTATGGCTACACCTTC.

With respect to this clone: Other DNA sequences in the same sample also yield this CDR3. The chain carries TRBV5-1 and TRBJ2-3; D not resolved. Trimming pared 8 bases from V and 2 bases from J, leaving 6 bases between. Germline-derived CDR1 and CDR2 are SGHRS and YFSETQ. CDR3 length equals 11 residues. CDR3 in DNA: TGCGCCAGTAGCCACACAGATACGCAGTATTTT. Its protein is CASSHTDTQYF.

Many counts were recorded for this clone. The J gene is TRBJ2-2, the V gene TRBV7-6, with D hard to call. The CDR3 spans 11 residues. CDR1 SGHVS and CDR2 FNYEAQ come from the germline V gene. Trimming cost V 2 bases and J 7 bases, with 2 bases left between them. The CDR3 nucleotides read TGTGCCAGCAGCTTATACGGGGAGCTGTTTTTT. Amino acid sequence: CASSLYGELFF.

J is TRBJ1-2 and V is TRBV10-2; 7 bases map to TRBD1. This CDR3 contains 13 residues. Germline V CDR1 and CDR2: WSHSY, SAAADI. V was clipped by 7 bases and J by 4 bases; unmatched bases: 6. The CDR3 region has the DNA TGCGCCAGCACCGGGGGACAGTCCTATGGCTACACCTTC. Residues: CASTGGQSYGYTF.

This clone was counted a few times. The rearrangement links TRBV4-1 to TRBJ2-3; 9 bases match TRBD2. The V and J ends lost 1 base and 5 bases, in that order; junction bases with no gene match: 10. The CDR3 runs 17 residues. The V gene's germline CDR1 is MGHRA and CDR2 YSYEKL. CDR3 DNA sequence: TGCGCCAGCAGCCAAGGTACCCAAGCGGGAGGATTAGATACGCAGTATTTT. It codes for CASSQGTQAGGLDTQYF.

The CDR3: CATSRVNQPQHF. The CDR3 DNA follows: TGTGCCACCTCCAGGGTAAATCAGCCCCAGCATTTT. This chain links TRBV2 with TRBJ1-5; tentative D call: TRBD1 (5 bases). Trimming took 10 bases from V and 4 from J, leaving 11 bases between them. In germline, CDR1 is SNHLY, CDR2 FYNNEI. The CDR3 is made up of 12 amino acids.

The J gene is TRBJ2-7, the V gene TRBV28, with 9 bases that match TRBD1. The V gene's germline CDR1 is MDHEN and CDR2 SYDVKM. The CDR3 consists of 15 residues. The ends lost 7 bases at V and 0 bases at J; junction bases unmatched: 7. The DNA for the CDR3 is TGTGCCAGCATGATCGGGACAGGGATCTCCTACGAGCAGTACTTC. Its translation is CASMIGTGISYEQYF.

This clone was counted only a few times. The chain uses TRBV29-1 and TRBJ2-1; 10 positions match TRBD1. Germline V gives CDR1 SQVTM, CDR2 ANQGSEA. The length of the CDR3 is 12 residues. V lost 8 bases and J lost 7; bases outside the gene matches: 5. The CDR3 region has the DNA TGCAGCACGGGACAGGGGAGAAATGAGCAGTTCTTC. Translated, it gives CSTGQGRNEQFF.

CDR3 sequence (DNA): TGTGCCAGCAGCCCCCAGGCCGAGCAGTTCTTC. Its translation: CASSPQAEQFF. The chain is built from TRBV7-2 and TRBJ2-1; D gene uncertain. Trimming shortened V by 5 bases and J by 10 bases, and 9 bases separated the two germline ends. Germline V lookup: CDR1 SGHTA, CDR2 FQGNSA. The CDR3 runs to 11 residues.

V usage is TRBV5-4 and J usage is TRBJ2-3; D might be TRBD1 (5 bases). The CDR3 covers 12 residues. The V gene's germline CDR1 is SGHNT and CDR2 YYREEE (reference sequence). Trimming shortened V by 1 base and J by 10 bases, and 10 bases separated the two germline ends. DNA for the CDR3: TGTGCCAGCAGCTTGACCCAGGGCCCGCAGTATTTT. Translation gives CASSLTQGPQYF. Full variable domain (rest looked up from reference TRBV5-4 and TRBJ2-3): ETGVTQSPTHLIKTRGQQVTLRCSSQSGHNTVSWYQQALGQGPQFIFQYYREEENGRGNFPPRFSGLQFPNYSSELNVNALELDDSALYLCASSLTQGPQYFGPGTRLTVL.

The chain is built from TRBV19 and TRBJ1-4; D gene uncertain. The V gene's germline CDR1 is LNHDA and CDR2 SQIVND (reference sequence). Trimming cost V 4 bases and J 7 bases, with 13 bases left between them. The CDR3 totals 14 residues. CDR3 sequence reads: CASSTQRGSEKLFF. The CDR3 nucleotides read TGTGCCAGTAGTACCCAGCGGGGTAGTGAAAAACTGTTTTTT.

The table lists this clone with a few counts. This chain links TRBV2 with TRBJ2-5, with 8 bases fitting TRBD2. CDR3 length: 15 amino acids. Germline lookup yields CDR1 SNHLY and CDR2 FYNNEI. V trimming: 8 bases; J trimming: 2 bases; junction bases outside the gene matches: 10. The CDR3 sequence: CASSWVAGPQETQYF. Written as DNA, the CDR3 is TGTGCCAGCTCGTGGGTAGCGGGGCCGCAAGAGACCCAGTACTTC.